The rows below give T cell receptor beta chains drawn from one sample of a study of cytomegalovirus exposure and HLA in healthy donors. TCRdb's copy holds only in-frame clones and misses some; the assay was immunoSEQ multiplex PCR. The profile covers hundreds of thousands of clones, with about 87% appearing a single time and about 2.5% taken by the ten largest. Sequencing was performed on PBMCs. The receptors stem from a woman aged 18-35 years in good health and CMV-seronegative. The CDR3 runs from the conserved cysteine through the conserved F or W. The D gene is left open where the match is weak. Clone size is shown for a subset of rows, as once, few, many or a class of expanded clone.

CDR3aa | CDR3nt | j_gene | d_gene | v_gene | abundance
CASSLDRALAFF | TGCGCCAGCAGCTTGGACAGGGCCTTGGCGTTCTTC | TRBJ2-1 | - | TRBV5-1 | -
CAWSDRGNEAFF | TGTGCCTGGAGTGACAGGGGGAATGAAGCTTTCTTT | TRBJ1-1 | TRBD1 | TRBV30 | once
CSSSLWGDTEAFF | TGTTCCAGCAGCTTATGGGGGGACACTGAAGCTTTCTTT | TRBJ1-1 | - | TRBV7-9 | -
CASSNARQRMNTEAFF | TGCGCCAGCAGCAACGCGAGACAGAGAATGAACACTGAAGCTTTCTTT | TRBJ1-1 | - | TRBV5-1 | -
CASTRTSGGQETQYF | TGTGCCAGCACGAGGACTAGCGGGGGCCAAGAGACCCAGTACTTC | TRBJ2-5 | TRBD2 | TRBV5-4 | once
CASSLGRGETQYF | TGTGCCAGCAGCTTAGGCAGGGGAGAGACCCAGTACTTC | TRBJ2-5 | - | TRBV13 | -
CASRDFKTGAGAKNIQYF | TGTGCCAGCAGGGACTTCAAGACAGGGGCGGGAGCCAAAAACATTCAGTACTTC | TRBJ2-4 | TRBD1 | TRBV5-8 | -
CAWRKETGNTEAFF | TGTGCCTGGAGGAAAGAGACAGGGAACACTGAAGCTTTCTTT | TRBJ1-1 | - | TRBV30 | -
CASSQLPLERTDSYEQYF | TGCGCCAGCAGCCAACTACCCTTGGAAAGGACAGATTCCTACGAGCAGTACTTC | TRBJ2-7 | - | TRBV4-1 | -
CASSEYTLTHLYEQYF | TGTGCCAGCAGTGAATATACCCTTACCCATCTATACGAGCAGTACTTC | TRBJ2-7 | - | TRBV6-1 | -
CASRPTDTTYEQYF | TGTGCCAGCAGGCCGACAGACACCACCTACGAGCAGTACTTC | TRBJ2-7 | - | TRBV7-2 | once
CASSPGQGREYEQYF | TGTGCCAGCAGCCCTGGACAGGGCAGGGAGTACGAGCAGTACTTC | TRBJ2-7 | TRBD1 | TRBV5-4 | once
CAISDPVLYNEQFF | TGTGCCATCAGTGACCCCGTCCTCTACAATGAGCAGTTCTTC | TRBJ2-1 | - | TRBV10-3 | few
CASKELAGGQSYNEQFF | TGTGCCAGTAAAGAACTAGCGGGGGGGCAATCCTACAATGAGCAGTTCTTC | TRBJ2-1 | TRBD2 | TRBV19 | -
CASSTGRRGLYGYTF | TGTGCCAGTAGTACCGGTCGGAGGGGGCTCTATGGCTACACCTTC | TRBJ1-2 | TRBD1 | TRBV19 | -
CASSLAVTPGELFF | TGCGCCAGCAGCTTGGCCGTGACACCCGGGGAGCTGTTTTTT | TRBJ2-2 | - | TRBV5-1 | -
CASSLQQANYGYTF | TGTGCCAGCAGTCTCCAACAGGCGAACTATGGCTACACCTTC | TRBJ1-2 | - | TRBV28 | -
CASSPSIRGSDGYTF | TGTGCCAGCAGCCCCTCGATACGGGGGTCGGATGGCTACACCTTC | TRBJ1-2 | - | TRBV11-2 | -
CASSLRGLTDTQYF | TGTGCCAGCAGCTTAAGGGGGCTGACAGATACGCAGTATTTT | TRBJ2-3 | - | TRBV7-3 | -
CASKKRGGIGEQFF | TGTGCCAGCAAAAAGCGGGGGGGCATCGGTGAGCAGTTCTTC | TRBJ2-1 | TRBD2 | TRBV2 | -
CASSQAGGLPGTGSSAFF | TGTGCCAGCAGCCAAGCTGGGGGCCTACCAGGGACAGGGAGTTCAGCTTTCTTT | TRBJ1-1 | TRBD1 | TRBV4-2 | -
CASSQDGWTGTEAFF | TGTGCCAGCAGCCAAGACGGATGGACAGGCACTGAAGCTTTCTTT | TRBJ1-1 | TRBD1 | TRBV14 | once
CASSLSLDRINSPLHF | TGTGCCAGCAGTTTATCCTTGGACAGGATAAATTCACCCCTCCACTTT | TRBJ1-6 | TRBD1 | TRBV27 | -
CASSAGTTNSPLHF | TGCGCCAGCAGTGCCGGGACAACTAATTCACCCCTCCACTTT | TRBJ1-6 | - | TRBV10-1 | -